This T cell receptor beta chain emerged from a study of T-cell memory formation after mild COVID-19 (dated by TCRdb to 2020 to 2023). Concerning the study at large: TCR sequence clusters from the two donors were largely donor specific. The cohort comprised two young, previously healthy adult volunteers, one female and one male. T-cell clones expanding and contracting after mild COVID-19 in two donors were tracked by longitudinal TCRalpha and TCRbeta repertoire sequencing. The investigation overall reported the following: Contracting CD4+ clones turned up mainly in the CM and EM memory subsets, whereas EMRA was where CD8+ clones were enriched. Some responding clones were found in pre-infection memory, which suggests that pre-existing cross-reactive memory T cells took part in the SARS-CoV-2 response. From day 15 to 85, contracting clones showed balanced CD4/CD8 phenotypes, whereas a second wave of clones that expanded from day 15 to 37 leaned towards CD4+. Only a couple of mild cases were covered in the study, and larger cohorts including severe cases with pre-infection samples were considered necessary. SARS-CoV-2 specificity of the second-wave clones peaking on day 37 was not confirmed.

There are a few counts of this clonotype. What antigen it recognizes has not been identified. No base-level quality is on record; no much larger clone is a single base apart. CDR1 and CDR2 (SGDLS, YYNGEE) derive from the germline V gene. The CDR3 numbers 14 residues from cysteine through phenylalanine. Of the read, only the CDR3 DNA is kept; its 42 bases are in frame from base 1. From V the trimming removes 3 bases and from J it removes 9 bases, while the gene matches leave 9 bases of the junction unaccounted for. Ficoll-Paque density gradient centrifugation was used to isolate PBMCs. The run used an Illumina NovaSeq 6000. TCRalpha and TCRbeta cDNA libraries were constructed by 5'RACE with constant-segment primers, with sample barcodes and unique molecular identifiers being introduced. Trizol reagent was used to extract RNA from every sample. The libraries were amplified in two PCR steps, and the second step added a second sample barcode and Illumina TruSeq adapters. Sequencing of the libraries was done on an Illumina NovaSeq, producing 2 x 150 bp paired-end reads. Per the source publication's procedure: With migec v1.2.7, reads were demultiplexed and then collapsed into UMI-guided consensus sequences. Using mixcr v2.1.11, UMI consensuses were aligned to TRA and TRB V and J templates and then assembled into clonotypes. A clonotype was counted as expanded or contracted only when both edgeR and NoisET called the clonotype significant, with the noise models trained on biological replicates. For edgeR calls, a false discovery rate-adjusted p below 0.01 and a log2 fold-change threshold of 1 were applied. As an exploratory analysis of dynamics, max-normalized trajectories of the 1000 most abundant clonotypes were examined with PCA combined with hierarchical clustering. Separately sequenced CD4+ and CD8+ repertoires were used to assign the CD4 or CD8 phenotype of responding clones. TCRdb cleaned the public reads at Q25 with fastp, built clones with MiXCR and kept in-frame beta chains. Each entry is one CDR3 protein sequence, shown with its most common DNA and genes. The V and J calls here are based on TCRdb, not the publication. This sample has more than 250,000 distinct CDR3 sequences in its table, and around 15% of those were observed once. Approximately 25% of the sample goes to the ten largest clones.

The material sequenced was PBMCs or a T cell subset sorted from them (not recorded which). The chain links TRBV9 with TRBJ2-1, with 7 middle bases fitting TRBD1. This receptor was obtained from a man aged 18 to 30 who had mild COVID-19 (a few samples of this study predate the infection). The sample titles of this study are shuffled in the database, so cell type and time point are left out; the donor was told from shared clones. The nucleotide sequence reads TGTGCCAGCAGCGCCGACCACAGGGGTGGTGAGCAGTTCTTC. Protein translation: CASSADHRGGEQFF.